This passage covers 23 T cell receptor beta chains from one sample sequenced in a study of CD8 T cells in Susac syndrome. Reverse transcription of about 0.45 to 1 ug RNA was carried out with random hexamers. TCRdb recomputed calls from the immunoSEQ multiplex PCR reads with MiXCR, one row per CDR3 protein. The table shows some 120,000 distinct CDR3 sequences, with 90% to 95% occurring only once. The sequenced material came from CD4+ T cells from PBMCs. The receptors shown here come from a human donor in good health.

This chain connects TRBV30 to TRBJ1-5; 7 nucleotides match TRBD1. The CDR3 consists of 15 residues. The trim removed 0 bases at V and 3 bases at J, leaving 5 bases unmatched. Germline V gene data show CDR1 as GTSNPN and CDR2 as SVGIG (reference sequence). The CDR3 sequence: CAWSVQGRANQPQHF. The CDR3 DNA follows: TGTGCCTGGAGTGTACAGGGGCGGGCCAATCAGCCCCAGCATTTT.

V gene TRBV18 combines with J gene TRBJ2-7; a weak D match, TRBD2 (7 bases). Germline assignment: CDR1 KGHSH and CDR2 LQKENI. The ends were cut back, 5 bases at V and 6 bases at J, with 17 bases in the middle. The CDR3 is 14 amino acids. The CDR3 protein is CASSAGGQIGEQYF. CDR3 bases: TGTGCCAGCTCAGCCGGGGGGCAAATCGGCGAGCAGTACTTC. The variable domain in full, completed from reference TRBV18 and TRBJ2-7, reads NAGVMQNPRHLVRRRGQEARLRCSPMKGHSHVYWYRQLPEEGLKFMVYLQKENIIDESGMPKERFSAEFPKEGPSILRIQQVVRGDSAAYFCASSAGGQIGEQYFGPGTRLTVT.

This rearrangement joins TRBV18 to TRBJ2-1; D gene ambiguous. The CDR3 consists of 13 residues. V lost 2 bases and J lost 6, with 8 bases in between. Germline V CDR1 and CDR2: KGHSH, LQKENI. This CDR3 is CASSPRLGNEQFF. In DNA, the CDR3 is TGTGCCAGCTCACCAAGGTTGGGCAATGAGCAGTTCTTC.

The chain carries TRBV6-5 and TRBJ2-6, with D perhaps matching TRBD2 (5 bases). Trimming pared 2 bases from V and 3 bases from J, leaving 17 bases between. The CDR3 is made up of 18 amino acids. CDR1 and CDR2 from the germline V gene are MNHEY and SVGAGI. The CDR3 is CASSYPSTGRVGANVLTF. In DNA, the CDR3 is TGTGCCAGCAGTTACCCATCGACTGGGCGGGTTGGGGCCAACGTCCTGACTTTC.

This clonotype was counted between two and nine times. This chain joins TRBV27 and TRBJ2-7, with D possibly being TRBD1 (6 bases). The CDR3 runs to 15 residues. Germline lookup yields CDR1 MNHEY and CDR2 SMNVEV (reference sequence). The V gene lost 3 bases and the J gene lost 1 base, with 13 bases spanning the gap. CDR3 in amino acids: CASSFTQGISYEQYF. In DNA form, the CDR3 reads TGTGCCAGCAGTTTTACACAGGGCATTTCCTACGAGCAGTACTTC.

This sequence joins TRBV28 and TRBJ2-3, with 8 positions matching TRBD2. CDR3 length: 16 residues. Germline values: CDR1 MDHEN, CDR2 SYDVKM. After removal of 0 bases from V and 5 bases from J, the junction contained 7 bases not matched to a gene. The CDR3 coding sequence is TGTGCCAGCAGTTTATGGGTTGCGGGAGGCCGAGATACGCAGTATTTT. Translating gives CASSLWVAGGRDTQYF.

This clonotype was picked up one time. This rearrangement joins TRBV19 to TRBJ1-2; D may be TRBD1 (5 bases). Trimming removed 2 bases at V and 4 bases at J, with 14 bases between. CDR1 is LNHDA and CDR2 is SQIVND in the germline V gene (reference sequence). There are 15 residues in the CDR3. Written as DNA, the CDR3 is TGTGCCAGTAGTATACGGGGCGGACCTTCCTATGGCTACACCTTC. Translated: CASSIRGGPSYGYTF.

The rearrangement uses TRBV29-1 and TRBJ2-1, with D perhaps TRBD1 (5 bases). This CDR3 is built from 14 residues. Germline V gene sequence: CDR1 SQVTM, CDR2 ANQGSEA. The V end lost 8 bases, the J end lost 6 bases, and 20 bases lay between the germline ends. The DNA for the CDR3 is TGCAGCACTGTCCCAGGGTTTACGGGCAATGAGCAGTTCTTC. Its translation is CSTVPGFTGNEQFF.

This rearrangement joins TRBV12-3 or TRBV12-4 to TRBJ2-2; D is possibly TRBD1 or TRBD2 (9 bases each). This CDR3 has 19 amino acids. Between the trimmed V and J ends, which lost 3 bases and 6 bases, there was a span of 26 bases. This CDR3 is CASSLGTGRAGGSAGELFF. In DNA, the CDR3 is TGTGCCAGCAGTTTGGGGACAGGGAGAGCGGGAGGTTCCGCCGGGGAGCTGTTTTTT.

J is TRBJ2-7 and V is TRBV20-1, with no clear D. The germline V and J ends were trimmed by 4 bases and 2 bases, with 12 bases remaining between them. The CDR3 loop spans 13 amino acids. CDR1 and CDR2 from the germline V gene are DFQATT and SNEGSKA (reference sequence). The CDR3 DNA sequence: TGCAGTGCTAAAGGGCTTGACCCCTACGAGCAGTACTTC. As protein: CSAKGLDPYEQYF.

The gene calls are TRBV5-1 and TRBJ1-1; the match to TRBD1 covers 9 bases. The CDR3 totals 14 residues. Germline V gives CDR1 SGHRS, CDR2 YFSETQ. The V gene end was trimmed by 4 bases and the J gene end by 1 base; junction bases not matched to a gene: 2. The CDR3 loop is CASSEGQGNTEAFF. The CDR3, as DNA: TGCGCCAGCAGCGAGGGACAGGGGAACACTGAAGCTTTCTTT.

The chain employs TRBV20-1 and TRBJ2-3, with 8 bases aligning to TRBD2. J gave up 2 bases and V 6 bases, and 10 bases lay outside the gene matches. The CDR3 has 15 residues. The germline V gene encodes CDR1 DFQATT and CDR2 SNEGSKA (reference sequence). The CDR3, as DNA: TGCAGTGCCACGAGCGGGAGTGGGGACACAGATACGCAGTATTTT. Its translation is CSATSGSGDTDTQYF.

This chain links TRBV3-1 with TRBJ2-3; 10 bases fit TRBD1. There are 14 residues in the CDR3. V was pared by 5 bases and J by 5 bases, with 4 bases of the junction left unmatched. Per germline, CDR1 LGHDT and CDR2 YNNKEL (reference sequence). CDR3 protein: CASSKGDRGDTQYF. Here the CDR3 DNA reads TGTGCCAGCAGCAAGGGGGACAGGGGAGATACGCAGTATTTT.

This sequence joins TRBV19 and TRBJ2-1; 10 positions agree with TRBD2. Losses at the gene ends were 7 bases for V and 9 bases for J; bases not matched to a gene: 9. In germline, CDR1 is LNHDA, CDR2 SQIVND (reference sequence). The CDR3 has 14 residues. CDR3 sequence reads: CASTTAGGTSEQFF. The CDR3 DNA reads as TGTGCCAGTACGACAGCGGGAGGGACGAGTGAGCAGTTCTTC.

The CDR3 nucleotides are TGTGCCAGCACTGAAAGGGAGATCGGGACTGAAGCTTTCTTT. Translating gives CASTEREIGTEAFF. The chain employs TRBV12-3 or TRBV12-4 and TRBJ1-1; D unclear. The CDR3 contains 14 residues. The V and J ends lost 7 bases and 5 bases respectively, with 17 bases between them.

This rearrangement joins TRBV24-1 to TRBJ2-1; 10 bases are shared with TRBD2. Trimming at V came to 0 bases and at J to 4 bases, leaving 2 bases not matched to a gene. The CDR3 contains 16 residues. Germline CDR1 and CDR2: KGHDR and SFDVKD. The CDR3 protein is CATSDLLTSGYNEQFF. Written as DNA, the CDR3 is TGTGCCACCAGTGATTTGTTGACTAGCGGGTACAATGAGCAGTTCTTC.

This clonotype was observed a single time. This chain uses TRBV7-2 with TRBJ1-4; no definite D call. This CDR3 is 14 amino acids long. The V end lost 5 bases, the J end lost 1 base, and 8 bases lay between the germline ends. Germline lookup yields CDR1 SGHTA and CDR2 FQGNSA. For the CDR3, the DNA is TGTGCCAGCAGCCTCGGGTTAACTAATGAAAAACTGTTTTTT. The encoded protein is CASSLGLTNEKLFF.

V gene TRBV18 combines with J gene TRBJ2-2; the D is unclear. V lost 3 bases, J lost 1 base, and 6 bases lay in between. The CDR3 covers 14 residues. Per germline, CDR1 KGHSH and CDR2 LQKENI. This CDR3 reads CASSPGGNTGELFF. The CDR3 coding sequence is TGTGCCAGCTCACCCGGCGGGAACACCGGGGAGCTGTTTTTT.

The CDR3 spells CSVGGTGPSSGANVLTF. In DNA form, the CDR3 reads TGCAGCGTGGGGGGGACAGGACCCAGCTCTGGGGCCAACGTCCTGACTTTC. This rearrangement joins TRBV29-1 to TRBJ2-6, with D perhaps TRBD1 (8 bases). Germline V gives CDR1 SQVTM, CDR2 ANQGSEA. V was trimmed by 6 bases and J by 0 bases, leaving 18 bases between them. The CDR3 spans 17 residues.

The chain has TRBV29-1 and TRBJ1-3; 8 bases align to TRBD1. With 4 bases clipped from V and 4 bases from J, the junction kept 6 bases outside the gene matches. Germline V lookup: CDR1 SQVTM, CDR2 ANQGSEA. CDR3 length: 14 residues. This CDR3 is CSVADRARGNTIYF. CDR3 coding DNA: TGCAGCGTTGCGGACAGGGCACGAGGAAACACCATATATTTT. Supplemented by reference TRBV29-1 and TRBJ1-3, the full variable domain reads SAVISQKPSRDICQRGTSLTIQCQVDSQVTMMFWYRQQPGQSLTLIATANQGSEATYESGFVIDKFPISRPNLTFSTLTVSNMSPEDSSIYLCSVADRARGNTIYFGEGSWLTVV.

The chain employs TRBV7-2 and TRBJ2-7; no reliable D call. The CDR3 runs 14 residues. Germline lookup yields CDR1 SGHTA and CDR2 FQGNSA. V dropped 5 bases and J dropped 3 bases, with 14 bases sitting between them. CDR3 protein: CASSPAGPHYEQYF. The CDR3 DNA reads as TGTGCCAGCAGCCCAGCAGGACCCCACTACGAGCAGTACTTC.

The gene calls are TRBV12-3 or TRBV12-4 and TRBJ2-3; no firm D call. This CDR3 is built from 15 residues. The V and J ends lost 1 base and 2 bases respectively, with 10 bases between them. CDR3 bases: TGTGCCAGCAGTTTAGGCAGAGTCAACACAGATACGCAGTATTTT. As protein: CASSLGRVNTDTQYF.

This chain connects TRBV29-1 to TRBJ2-3; 8 bases align to TRBD2. Germline CDR1 reads SQVTM; CDR2 reads ANQGSEA. Trimming at V came to 7 bases and at J to 2 bases, leaving 11 bases not matched to a gene. The CDR3 has 15 residues. The CDR3: CSAGGVRGITDTQYF. The CDR3 DNA reads TGCAGCGCCGGGGGGGTAAGGGGGATCACAGATACGCAGTATTTT.